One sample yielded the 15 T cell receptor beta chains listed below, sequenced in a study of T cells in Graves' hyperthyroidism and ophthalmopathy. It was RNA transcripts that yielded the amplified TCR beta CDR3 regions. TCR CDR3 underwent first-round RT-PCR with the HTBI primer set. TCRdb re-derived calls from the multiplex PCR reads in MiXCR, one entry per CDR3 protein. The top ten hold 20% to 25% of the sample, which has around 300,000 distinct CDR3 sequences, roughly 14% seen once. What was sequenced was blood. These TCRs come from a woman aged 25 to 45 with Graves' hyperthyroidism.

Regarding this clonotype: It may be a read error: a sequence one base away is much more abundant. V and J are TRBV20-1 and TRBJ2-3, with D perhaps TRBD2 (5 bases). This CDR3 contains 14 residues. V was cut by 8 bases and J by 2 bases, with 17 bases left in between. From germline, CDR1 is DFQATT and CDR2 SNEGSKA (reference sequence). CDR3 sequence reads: CSLTSRRNTDTQYF. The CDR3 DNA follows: TGCAGTCTGACGAGCAGGAGGAACACAGATACGCAGTATTTT.

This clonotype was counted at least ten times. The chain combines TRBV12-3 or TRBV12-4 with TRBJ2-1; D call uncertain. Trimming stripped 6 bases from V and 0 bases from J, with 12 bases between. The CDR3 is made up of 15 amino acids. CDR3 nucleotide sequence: TGTGCCAGCAGGTCGCCCCTCAGCTCCTACAATGAGCAGTTCTTC. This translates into CASRSPLSSYNEQFF.

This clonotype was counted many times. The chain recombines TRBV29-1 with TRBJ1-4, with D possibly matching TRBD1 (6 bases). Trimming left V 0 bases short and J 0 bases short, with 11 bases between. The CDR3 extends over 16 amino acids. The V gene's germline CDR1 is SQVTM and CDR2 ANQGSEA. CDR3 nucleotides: TGCAGCGTTGAAGATCTGGACAGTACAACTAATGAAAAACTGTTTTTT. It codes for CSVEDLDSTTNEKLFF. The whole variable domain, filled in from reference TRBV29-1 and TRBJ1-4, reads SAVISQKPSRDICQRGTSLTIQCQVDSQVTMMFWYRQQPGQSLTLIATANQGSEATYESGFVIDKFPISRPNLTFSTLTVSNMSPEDSSIYLCSVEDLDSTTNEKLFFGSGTQLSVL.

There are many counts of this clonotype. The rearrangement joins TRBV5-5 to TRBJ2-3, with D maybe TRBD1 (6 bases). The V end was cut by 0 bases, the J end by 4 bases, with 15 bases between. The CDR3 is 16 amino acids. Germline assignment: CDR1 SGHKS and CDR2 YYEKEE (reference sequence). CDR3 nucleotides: TGTGCCAGCAGCTTGGTATCAGGGGTGTTCGCAGATACGCAGTATTTT. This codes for CASSLVSGVFADTQYF.

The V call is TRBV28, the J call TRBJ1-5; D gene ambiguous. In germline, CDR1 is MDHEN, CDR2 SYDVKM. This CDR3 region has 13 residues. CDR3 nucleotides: TGTGCAACGCGACCGGTCAGCAATCAGCCCCAGCATTTT. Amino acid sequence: CATRPVSNQPQHF.

The CDR3 DNA is TGTGCCAGCAGCTTCGGACGAAAAAACTATGGCTACACCTTC. Translated: CASSFGRKNYGYTF. The chain carries TRBV5-5 and TRBJ1-2; D is uncertain. The CDR3 is made up of 14 amino acids. Trimming cost V 2 bases and J 2 bases, with 10 bases left between them. The germline V gene has CDR1 SGHKS and CDR2 YYEKEE (reference sequence).

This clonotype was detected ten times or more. The CDR3 DNA reads as TGTGCCAGCAGCATTGGGGGTTCAGGATGGGGCACCGGGGAGCTGTTTTTT. It specifies CASSIGGSGWGTGELFF. The chain couples TRBV27 to TRBJ2-2; D might be TRBD1 or TRBD2, each matching 5 bases. The germline V gene encodes CDR1 MNHEY and CDR2 SMNVEV (reference sequence). The CDR3 covers 17 residues. The germline V and J ends were trimmed by 6 bases and 4 bases, with 21 bases remaining between them.

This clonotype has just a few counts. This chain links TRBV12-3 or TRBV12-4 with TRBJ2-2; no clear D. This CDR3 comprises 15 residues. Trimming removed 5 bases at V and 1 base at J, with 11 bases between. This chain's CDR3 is CASSPFGENTGELFF. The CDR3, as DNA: TGTGCCAGCAGTCCCTTCGGCGAGAACACCGGGGAGCTGTTTTTT.

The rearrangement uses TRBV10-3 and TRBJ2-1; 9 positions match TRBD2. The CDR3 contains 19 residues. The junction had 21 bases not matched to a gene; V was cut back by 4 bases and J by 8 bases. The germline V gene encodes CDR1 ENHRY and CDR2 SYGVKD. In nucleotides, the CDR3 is TGTGCCATCAGTGGTTCCCCTAGCGGGATCATCACAGGGCTCTATGAGCAGTTCTTC. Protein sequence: CAISGSPSGIITGLYEQFF.

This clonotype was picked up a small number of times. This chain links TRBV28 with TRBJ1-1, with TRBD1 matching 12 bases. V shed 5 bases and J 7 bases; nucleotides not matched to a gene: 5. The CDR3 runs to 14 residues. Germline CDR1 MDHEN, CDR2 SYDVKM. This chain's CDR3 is CASSGTGGPLEAFF. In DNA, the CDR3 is TGTGCCAGCAGTGGGACAGGGGGCCCCCTTGAAGCTTTCTTT.

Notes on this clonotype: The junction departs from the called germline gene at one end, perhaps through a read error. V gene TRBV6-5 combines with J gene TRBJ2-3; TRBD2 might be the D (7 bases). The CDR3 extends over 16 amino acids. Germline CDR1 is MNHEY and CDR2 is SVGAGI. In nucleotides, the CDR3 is TGTGCCAGCAGTTACGGGGGGGCCGGGAAGACAGATACGCAGTGTTTT. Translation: CASSYGGAGKTDTQCF.

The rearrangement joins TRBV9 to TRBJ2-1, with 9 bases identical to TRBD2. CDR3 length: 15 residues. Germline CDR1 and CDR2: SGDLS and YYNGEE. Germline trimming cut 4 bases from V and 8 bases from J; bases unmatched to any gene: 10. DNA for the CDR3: TGTGCCAGCAGCATCACCGGGACTAGCCTCTATGAGCAGTTCTTC. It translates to CASSITGTSLYEQFF.

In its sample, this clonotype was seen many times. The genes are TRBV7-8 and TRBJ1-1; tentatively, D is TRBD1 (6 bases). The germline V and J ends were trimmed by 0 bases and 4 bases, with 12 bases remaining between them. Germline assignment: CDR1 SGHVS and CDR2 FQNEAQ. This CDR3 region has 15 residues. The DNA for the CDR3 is TGTGCCAGCAGCTTAGCCGACAGGCGGGGCACTGAAGCTTTCTTT. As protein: CASSLADRRGTEAFF.

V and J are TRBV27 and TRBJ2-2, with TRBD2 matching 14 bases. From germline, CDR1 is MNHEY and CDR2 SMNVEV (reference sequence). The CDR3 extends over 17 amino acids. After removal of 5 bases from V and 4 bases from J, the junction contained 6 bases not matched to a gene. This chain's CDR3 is CASSKPGLAGATGELFF. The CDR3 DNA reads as TGTGCCAGCAGTAAACCGGGACTAGCGGGAGCCACCGGGGAGCTGTTTTTT.

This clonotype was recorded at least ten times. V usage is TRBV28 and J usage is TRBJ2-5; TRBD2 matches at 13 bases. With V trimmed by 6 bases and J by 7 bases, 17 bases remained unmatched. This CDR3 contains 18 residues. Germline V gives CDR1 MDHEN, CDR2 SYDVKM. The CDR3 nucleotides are TGTGCCAGCAGACTAGGACTAGCGGGAGTGCCAGCGTCAACGACCCAGTACTTC. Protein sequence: CASRLGLAGVPASTTQYF. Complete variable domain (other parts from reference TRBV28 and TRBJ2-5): DVKVTQSSRYLVKRTGEKVFLECVQDMDHENMFWYRQDPGLGLRLIYFSYDVKMKEKGDIPEGYSVSREKKERFSLILESASTNQTSMYLCASRLGLAGVPASTTQYFGPGTRLLVL.